Listed below are T cell receptor beta chains from one sample, sequenced in a study of T cell changes during pregnancy in multiple sclerosis. Method: immunoSEQ multiplex PCR; TCRdb's copy keeps in-frame clones and lacks some. Here the sample spans 25,000 to 35,000 clones, roughly 89% being singletons. The material sequenced was CD8+ T cells from peripheral blood mononuclear cells, taken in the second trimester of pregnancy. The origin of the receptors is a female donor with multiple sclerosis, enrolled in a pregnancy study. CDR3s include the opening cysteine and the closing phenylalanine or tryptophan. Fields, in order: D gene, V gene, J gene, CDR3 protein, CDR3 DNA. D genes are given only for firm matches.

TRBD2	TRBV5-1	TRBJ2-1	CASNGGRGLAGEQFF	TGCGCCAGCAATGGGGGCAGAGGACTAGCGGGTGAGCAGTTCTTC
TRBD2	TRBV5-4	TRBJ2-1	CASSLERGRRVEQFF	TGTGCCAGCAGCTTGGAGCGGGGGAGGAGGGTTGAGCAGTTCTTC
-	TRBV7-9	TRBJ2-7	CASSLDSSYEQYF	TGTGCCAGCAGCTTAGACAGCTCCTACGAGCAGTACTTC
TRBD1	TRBV9	TRBJ1-4	CASSPRDRNEKLFF	TGTGCCAGCAGCCCCCGGGACAGGAATGAAAAACTGTTTTTT
-	TRBV6-5	TRBJ2-1	CASSYSGPYNEQFF	TGTGCCAGCAGTTATAGCGGACCGTACAATGAGCAGTTCTTC
TRBD1	TRBV18	TRBJ2-1	CASSPGTAYNEQFF	TGTGCCAGCTCCCCCGGGACAGCCTACAATGAGCAGTTCTTC
-	TRBV27	TRBJ2-3	CASSRFSGDTQYF	TGTGCCAGCAGCCGTTTTAGTGGAGATACGCAGTATTTT
-	TRBV5-1	TRBJ2-7	CASSLVPSGQLVYEQYF	TGCGCCAGCAGCTTGGTTCCGTCTGGGCAGTTGGTCTACGAGCAGTACTTC
-	TRBV2	TRBJ2-7	CASTGNEQYF	TGTGCCAGCACAGGGAACGAGCAGTACTTC
-	TRBV6-6	TRBJ2-1	CASSQAGPLHEQFF	TGTGCCAGCTCCCAGGCGGGTCCGCTACATGAGCAGTTCTTC
TRBD2	TRBV9	TRBJ2-1	CASSVGGLAVDEQFF	TGTGCCAGCAGCGTAGGGGGACTAGCGGTCGATGAGCAGTTCTTC
TRBD1	TRBV28	TRBJ2-7	CASRSRQGSSYEQYF	TGTGCCAGCAGATCCCGACAGGGGAGCTCCTACGAGCAGTACTTC
-	TRBV13	TRBJ2-3	CASSFRGSTDTQYF	TGTGCCAGCAGCTTTAGAGGGTCCACAGATACGCAGTATTTT
-	TRBV7-8	TRBJ1-5	CASSFGQGDQPQHF	TGTGCCAGCAGCTTCGGGCAGGGCGATCAGCCCCAGCATTTT
-	TRBV5-1	TRBJ2-6	CASMYRDAITGANVLTF	TGCGCCAGCATGTACAGGGACGCGATTACTGGGGCCAACGTCCTGACTTTC
-	TRBV7-3	TRBJ2-3	CASSFFGSTDTQYF	TGTGCCAGCAGCTTTTTCGGGTCCACAGATACGCAGTATTTT
TRBD1	TRBV30	TRBJ1-3	CAWSLQDRGRGTIYF	TGTGCCTGGAGTCTCCAGGACAGGGGTCGGGGCACCATATATTTT